The 5 T cell receptor beta chains given below trace back to one sample, sequenced in a study of cytomegalovirus exposure and HLA in healthy donors. Repertoires were generated with immunoSEQ multiplex PCR, while TCRdb's copy carries only in-frame clones and drops some. The sample consists of some 120,000 clones, 70% to 90% of them appearing once. The sequenced material came from PBMCs. The receptors here all came from a woman under 30 in good health and CMV-seronegative.

V gene TRBV19 combines with J gene TRBJ2-3; 9 positions match TRBD1. Germline values: CDR1 LNHDA, CDR2 SQIVND (reference sequence). Losses at the gene ends were 7 bases for V and 3 bases for J; bases not matched to a gene: 8. The CDR3 has 15 amino acids. The CDR3 coding sequence is TGTGCCAGTACCTCGACAGGGGGTCTAACAGATACGCAGTATTTT. Encoded protein: CASTSTGGLTDTQYF.

The V and J genes are TRBV19 and TRBJ2-7; 7 bases map to TRBD2. With 6 bases clipped from V and 3 bases from J, the junction kept 8 bases outside the gene matches. CDR1 LNHDA and CDR2 SQIVND come from the germline V gene (reference sequence). The CDR3 runs 14 residues. The CDR3 DNA follows: TGTGCCAGTAGCCCCTGGGGGGGGAACTACGAGCAGTACTTC. Encoded protein: CASSPWGGNYEQYF.

The chain has TRBV18 and TRBJ1-1; D might be TRBD1 (6 bases). This CDR3 has 15 residues. CDR1 and CDR2 from the germline V gene are KGHSH and LQKENI. The V end was cut by 4 bases, the J end by 4 bases, with 16 bases between. The CDR3 DNA follows: TGTGCCAGCTCACTAACAAGGGCGGGGGCCACTGAAGCTTTCTTT. It translates to CASSLTRAGATEAFF.

The rearrangement uses TRBV9 and TRBJ2-5; TRBD2 agrees at 7 bases. Germline CDR1 is SGDLS and CDR2 is YYNGEE. The length of the CDR3 is 14 residues. The junction had 8 bases not matched to a gene; V was cut back by 4 bases and J by 5 bases. This chain's CDR3 is CASSPTSAVETQYF. The CDR3 nucleotides are TGTGCCAGCAGCCCCACTAGCGCTGTTGAGACCCAGTACTTC.

This clone was seen a handful of times. This chain uses TRBV9 with TRBJ2-7; no definite D call. The CDR3 runs 15 residues. The germline gives CDR1 SGDLS, CDR2 YYNGEE. Trimming took off 0 bases at V and 3 bases at J, with 13 bases between the two ends. The CDR3 loop reads CASSVDPTLLYEQYF. Written as DNA, the CDR3 is TGTGCCAGCAGCGTAGACCCAACCCTACTCTACGAGCAGTACTTC. Using reference TRBV9 and TRBJ2-7 for the parts outside the CDR3, the full variable domain is DSGVTQTPKHLITATGQRVTLRCSPRSGDLSVYWYQQSLDQGLQFLIQYYNGEERAKGNILERFSAQQFPDLHSELNLSSLELGDSALYFCASSVDPTLLYEQYFGPGTRLTVT.